Included here is one T cell receptor (beta chain) sequence, with context. What it recognizes is unknown. Data came from immunoSEQ multiplex PCR; TCRdb stores just in-frame clones and leaves some out. The table has tens of thousands of clones, about three quarters seen once. The CDR3 spans 16 residues. V dropped 7 bases and J dropped 0; count of bases not matched to a gene: 7. Germline loops: CDR1 SGHVS, CDR2 FNYEAQ. The record originates from a study of radiotherapy plus CTLA-4 blockade in lung cancer. Whole-study results and caveats: Tumor-origin TCR clones grew in blood after radiotherapy plus ipilimumab.

The material sequenced was peripheral blood, taken from a patient treated with radiotherapy plus ipilimumab. This TCR derives from a human donor with non-small cell lung cancer who had a partial response to radiotherapy plus ipilimumab. The rearrangement joins TRBV7-6 to TRBJ2-3; 10 bases are shared with TRBD2. CDR3 bases: TGTGCCAGCAATAGCGGGGGGCTGACTAGCACAGATACGCAGTATTTT. Translated, it gives CASNSGGLTSTDTQYF.